The 13 T cell receptor beta chains reported below all come from one sample, sequenced in a study of T cell repertoires in cytomegalovirus infection (dated by TCRdb to about 2019). Data came from an Illumina HiSeq 1500. The raw public data were reprocessed by TCRdb itself: fastp quality trimming at Q25, MiXCR clonotype calling, in-frame beta chains only. A single entry per CDR3 protein holds the most common genes and DNA from its merged rows. For this sample the table gives roughly 300,000 distinct CDR3 sequences, of which more than 8% were detected only once. The ten biggest clones cover 4.3% of the sample. The sequenced sample was PBMCs. The receptor set was obtained from a human donor in good health (CMV status not recorded). Some clones in this sample may be carry-over from other donors' samples.

This clonotype has a handful of counts. This rearrangement joins TRBV20-1 to TRBJ2-5; 7 bases are shared with TRBD2. V shed 5 bases and J 2 bases; nucleotides not matched to a gene: 5. The CDR3 has 13 residues. Germline loops: CDR1 DFQATT, CDR2 SNEGSKA (reference sequence). The CDR3 loop reads CSAPRGGQETQYF. As DNA, the CDR3 is TGCAGTGCTCCGCGGGGAGGGCAAGAGACCCAGTACTTC.

V and J are TRBV20-1 and TRBJ2-7; no clear D gene. This CDR3 comprises 14 residues. CDR1 DFQATT and CDR2 SNEGSKA come from the germline V gene (reference sequence). V lost 0 bases and J 0 bases, leaving 9 bases between the germline ends. The CDR3 sequence is CSARDQGFSYEQYF. For the CDR3, the DNA is TGCAGTGCTAGAGATCAAGGCTTCTCCTACGAGCAGTACTTC.

In this sample, this clonotype turned up many times. The V gene is TRBV20-1, the J gene TRBJ2-3; 7 bases align to TRBD2. Germline lookup yields CDR1 DFQATT and CDR2 SNEGSKA (reference sequence). V lost 5 bases and J lost 0; bases outside the gene matches: 5. The CDR3 spans 14 residues. The DNA for the CDR3 is TGCAGTGCTCCACCAGCGGGGAGCACAGATACGCAGTATTTT. Its translation: CSAPPAGSTDTQYF.

CDR3 protein: CASSEGVSYEQYF. CDR3 sequence (DNA): TGTGCCAGCTCGGAAGGGGTCTCCTACGAGCAGTACTTC. The chain links TRBV18 to TRBJ2-7; the D gene is possibly TRBD1 (5 bases). The CDR3 is 13 residues long. Germline CDR1 KGHSH, CDR2 LQKENI. Trimming took off 6 bases at V and 0 bases at J, with 9 bases between the two ends.

In its sample, this clonotype was seen many times. The genes are TRBV12-3 or TRBV12-4 and TRBJ2-1, with D unclear. The CDR3 covers 14 residues. Trimming cost V 5 bases and J 4 bases, with 12 bases left between them. The CDR3: CASSPEVPYNEQFF. The CDR3 DNA reads as TGTGCCAGCAGTCCTGAGGTACCTTACAATGAGCAGTTCTTC.

This clonotype came up a few times. V and J are TRBV4-2 and TRBJ2-7, with D possibly being TRBD2 (7 bases). CDR3 length: 20 residues. Trimming removed 3 bases from V and 2 bases from J, with 29 bases in between. Germline loops: CDR1 LGHNA, CDR2 YNFKEQ. The CDR3 loop is CASSHAGGATPGARTYEQYF. CDR3 coding DNA: TGTGCCAGCAGCCACGCTGGGGGGGCAACACCGGGAGCGCGCACCTACGAGCAGTACTTC.

The J gene is TRBJ2-1, the V gene TRBV7-2; D call uncertain. The germline gives CDR1 SGHTA, CDR2 FQGNSA. The V and J ends lost 2 bases and 9 bases respectively, with 14 bases between them. This CDR3 comprises 14 residues. CDR3 nucleotides: TGTGCCAGCAGCTTAAAGCCTAGTGGACGTGAGCAGTTCTTC. It translates to CASSLKPSGREQFF.

This chain joins TRBV19 and TRBJ1-2, with TRBD1 matching 9 bases. The V gene end was trimmed by 6 bases and the J gene end by 4 bases; junction bases not matched to a gene: 9. Germline CDR1 LNHDA, CDR2 SQIVND (reference sequence). The CDR3 contains 15 residues. CDR3 region: CASSPTDRGFYGYTF. The CDR3 nucleotides are TGTGCCAGTAGCCCTACGGACAGGGGCTTCTATGGCTACACCTTC.

The genes are TRBV6-1 and TRBJ2-2; tentatively, D is TRBD1 (6 bases). The V end was cut by 6 bases, the J end by 3 bases, with 14 bases between. CDR3 size: 15 residues. The germline gives CDR1 MNHNS, CDR2 SASEGT. This CDR3 is CASRGRQVDTGELFF. CDR3 DNA: TGTGCCAGCAGGGGCCGACAGGTCGACACCGGGGAGCTGTTTTTT.

Only a few counts were recorded for this clonotype. The chain links TRBV5-6 to TRBJ2-7, with D tentatively TRBD1 (6 bases). The CDR3 length is 14 residues. Germline V CDR1 and CDR2: SGHDT, YYEEEE. The V end lost 5 bases, the J end lost 2 bases, and 14 bases lay between the germline ends. In DNA, the CDR3 is TGTGCCAGCAGTTCGCAGGGGAGTGCCTACGAGCAGTACTTC. It specifies CASSSQGSAYEQYF.

This clonotype occurred a few times. This chain links TRBV28 with TRBJ2-3; D remains ambiguous. Germline-derived CDR1 and CDR2 are MDHEN and SYDVKM. This CDR3 is built from 14 residues. V was shortened by 7 bases and J by 2 bases, with 13 bases between the two germline ends. The CDR3 sequence: CASKTNLFTDTQYF. In DNA form, the CDR3 reads TGTGCCAGCAAGACAAATCTATTCACAGATACGCAGTATTTT.

This clonotype was seen many times. The rearrangement links TRBV29-1 to TRBJ2-5; D perhaps matches TRBD1 (5 bases). The V end was cut by 1 base, the J end by 6 bases, with 12 bases between. This CDR3 region has 13 residues. Germline CDR1 SQVTM, CDR2 ANQGSEA. CDR3 residues: CSVEGAGFKTQYF. Here the CDR3 DNA reads TGCAGCGTTGAAGGGGCAGGGTTTAAGACCCAGTACTTC. Combining the CDR3 with reference TRBV29-1 and TRBJ2-5 gives the whole variable domain SAVISQKPSRDICQRGTSLTIQCQVDSQVTMMFWYRQQPGQSLTLIATANQGSEATYESGFVIDKFPISRPNLTFSTLTVSNMSPEDSSIYLCSVEGAGFKTQYFGPGTRLLVL.

This clonotype has only a few counts. This rearrangement joins TRBV9 to TRBJ2-2; 13 bases are shared with TRBD2. This CDR3 is 15 amino acids long. V lost 4 bases to trimming and J lost 6 bases; unmatched junction nucleotides: 3. Germline lookup yields CDR1 SGDLS and CDR2 YYNGEE. Here the CDR3 reads CASSRTSGRSGELFF. CDR3 in DNA: TGTGCCAGCAGCAGGACTAGCGGGAGATCCGGGGAGCTGTTTTTT.